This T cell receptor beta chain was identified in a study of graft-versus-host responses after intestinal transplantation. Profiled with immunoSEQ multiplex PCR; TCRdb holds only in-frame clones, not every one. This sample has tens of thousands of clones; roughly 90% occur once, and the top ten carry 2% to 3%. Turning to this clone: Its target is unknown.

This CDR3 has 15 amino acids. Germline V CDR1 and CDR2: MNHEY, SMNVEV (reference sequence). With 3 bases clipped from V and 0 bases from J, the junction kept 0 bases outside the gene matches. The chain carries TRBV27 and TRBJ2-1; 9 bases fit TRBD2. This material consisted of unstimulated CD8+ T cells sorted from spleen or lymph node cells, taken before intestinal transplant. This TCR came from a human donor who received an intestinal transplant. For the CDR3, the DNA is TGTGCCAGCAGTTTTAGCGGGGGCTCCTACAATGAGCAGTTCTTC. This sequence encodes CASSFSGGSYNEQFF.